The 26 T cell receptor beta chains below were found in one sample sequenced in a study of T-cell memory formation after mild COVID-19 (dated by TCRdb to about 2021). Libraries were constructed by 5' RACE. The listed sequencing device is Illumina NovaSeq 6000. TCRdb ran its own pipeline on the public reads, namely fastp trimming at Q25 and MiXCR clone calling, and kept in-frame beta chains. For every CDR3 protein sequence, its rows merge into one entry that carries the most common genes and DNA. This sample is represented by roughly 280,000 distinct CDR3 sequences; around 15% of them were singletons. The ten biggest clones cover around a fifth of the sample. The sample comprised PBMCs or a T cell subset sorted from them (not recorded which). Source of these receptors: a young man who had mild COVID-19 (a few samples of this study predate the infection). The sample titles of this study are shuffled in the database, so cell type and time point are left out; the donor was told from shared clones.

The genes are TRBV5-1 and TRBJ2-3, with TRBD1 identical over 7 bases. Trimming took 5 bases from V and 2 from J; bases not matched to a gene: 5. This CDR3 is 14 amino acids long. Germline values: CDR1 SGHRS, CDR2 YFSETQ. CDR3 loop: CASRQGPDTDTQYF. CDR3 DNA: TGCGCCAGCAGACAGGGGCCCGACACAGATACGCAGTATTTT.

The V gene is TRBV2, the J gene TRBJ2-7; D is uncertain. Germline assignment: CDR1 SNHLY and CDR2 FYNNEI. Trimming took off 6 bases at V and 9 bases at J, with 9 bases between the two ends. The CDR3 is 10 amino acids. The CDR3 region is CASSVGMQYV. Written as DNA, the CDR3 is TGTGCCAGCAGCGTTGGAATGCAGTACGTC.

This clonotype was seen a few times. The CDR3 region has the DNA TGTGCCACCGCTACTAGCACAGATACGCAGTATTTT. It encodes CATATSTDTQYF. The chain is built from TRBV24-1 and TRBJ2-3; no reliable D call. The germline V gene encodes CDR1 KGHDR and CDR2 SFDVKD. With 9 bases removed from V and 0 bases from J, the gap between germline ends came to 6 bases. CDR3 size: 12 residues.

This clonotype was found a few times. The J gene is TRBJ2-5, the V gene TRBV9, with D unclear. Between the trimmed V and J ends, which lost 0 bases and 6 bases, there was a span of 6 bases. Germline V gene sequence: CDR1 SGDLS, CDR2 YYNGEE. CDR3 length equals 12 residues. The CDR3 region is CASSVEGKTQYF. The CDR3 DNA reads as TGTGCCAGCAGCGTAGAGGGAAAGACCCAGTACTTC.

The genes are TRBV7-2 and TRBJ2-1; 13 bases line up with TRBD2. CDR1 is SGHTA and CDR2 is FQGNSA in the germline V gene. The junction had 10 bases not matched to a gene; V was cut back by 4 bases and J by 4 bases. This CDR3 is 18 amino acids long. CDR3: CASSSPDGLAGDYNEQFF. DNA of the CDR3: TGTGCCAGCAGCTCACCCGACGGACTAGCGGGGGATTACAATGAGCAGTTCTTC. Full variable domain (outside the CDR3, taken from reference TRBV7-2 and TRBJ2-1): GAGVSQSPSNKVTEKGKDVELRCDPISGHTALYWYRQSLGQGLEFLIYFQGNSAPDKSGLPSDRFSAERTGGSVSTLTIQRTQQEDSAVYLCASSSPDGLAGDYNEQFFGPGTRLTVL.

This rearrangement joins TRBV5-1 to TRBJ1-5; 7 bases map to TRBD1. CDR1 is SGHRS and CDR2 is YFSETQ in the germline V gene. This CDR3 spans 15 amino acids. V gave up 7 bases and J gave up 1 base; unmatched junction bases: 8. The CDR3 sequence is CASSESGQSNQPQHF. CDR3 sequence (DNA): TGCGCCAGCTCCGAGTCGGGACAGAGCAATCAGCCCCAGCATTTT.

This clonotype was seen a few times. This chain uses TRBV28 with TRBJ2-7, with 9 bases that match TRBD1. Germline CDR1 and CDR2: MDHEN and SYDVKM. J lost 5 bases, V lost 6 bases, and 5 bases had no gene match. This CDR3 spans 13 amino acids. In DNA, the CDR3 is TGTGCCAGCAGGGACAGGGGAATGGACGAGCAGTACGTC. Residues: CASRDRGMDEQYV.

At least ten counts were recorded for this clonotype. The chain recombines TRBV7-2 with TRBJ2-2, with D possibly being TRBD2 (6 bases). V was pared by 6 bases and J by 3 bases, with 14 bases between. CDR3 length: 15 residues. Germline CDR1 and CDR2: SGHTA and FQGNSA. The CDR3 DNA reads TGTGCCAGCAGAGTACTTAGCGGAGACACCGGGGAGCTGTTTTTT. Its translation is CASRVLSGDTGELFF.

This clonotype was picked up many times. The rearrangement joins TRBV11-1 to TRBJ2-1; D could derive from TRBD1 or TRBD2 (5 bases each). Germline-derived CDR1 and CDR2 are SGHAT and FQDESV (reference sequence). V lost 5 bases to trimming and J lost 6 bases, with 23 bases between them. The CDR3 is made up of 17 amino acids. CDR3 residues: CASSLGPSGTDLNEQFF. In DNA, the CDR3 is TGTGCCAGCAGCCTTGGACCCTCCGGGACGGACCTCAATGAGCAGTTCTTC.

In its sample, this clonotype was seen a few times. CDR3 residues: CASSYSSGLQPQHF. The CDR3 coding sequence is TGTGCCAGCAGTTACTCGTCAGGGCTTCAGCCCCAGCATTTT. V usage is TRBV6-5 and J usage is TRBJ1-5; D might be TRBD1 (5 bases). This CDR3 region has 14 residues. Trimming removed 0 bases from V and 6 bases from J, with 9 bases in between. From germline, CDR1 is MNHEY and CDR2 SVGAGI.

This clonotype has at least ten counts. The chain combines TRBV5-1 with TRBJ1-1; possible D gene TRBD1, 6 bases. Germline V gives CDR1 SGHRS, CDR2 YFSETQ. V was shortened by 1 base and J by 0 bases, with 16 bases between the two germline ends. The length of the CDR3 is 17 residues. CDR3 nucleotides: TGCGCCAGCAGCTTGAGGCCGGGGGACAACATGAACACTGAAGCTTTCTTT. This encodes CASSLRPGDNMNTEAFF.

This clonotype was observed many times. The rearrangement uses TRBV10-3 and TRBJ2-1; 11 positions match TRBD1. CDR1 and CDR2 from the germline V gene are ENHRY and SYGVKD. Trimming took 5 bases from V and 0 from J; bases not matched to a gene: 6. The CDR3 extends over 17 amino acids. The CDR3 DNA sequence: TGTGCCATCAGTTCCTCCGGGACAGGGGGCTCCTACAATGAGCAGTTCTTC. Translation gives CAISSSGTGGSYNEQFF.

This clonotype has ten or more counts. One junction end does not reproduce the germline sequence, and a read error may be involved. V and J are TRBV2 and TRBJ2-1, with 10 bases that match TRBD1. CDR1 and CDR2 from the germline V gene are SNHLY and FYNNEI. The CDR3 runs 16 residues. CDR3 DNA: TGTGCCAGCAGTGAATTAGGGACAGGGGTATACAGTGAGCAGTTCTTC. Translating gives CASSELGTGVYSEQFF. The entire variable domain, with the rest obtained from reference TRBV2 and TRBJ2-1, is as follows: EPEVTQTPSHQVTQMGQEVILRCVPISNHLYFYWYRQILGQKVEFLVSFYNNEISEKSEIFDDQFSVERPDGSNFTLKIRSTKLEDSAMYFCASSELGTGVYSEQFFGPGTRLTVL.

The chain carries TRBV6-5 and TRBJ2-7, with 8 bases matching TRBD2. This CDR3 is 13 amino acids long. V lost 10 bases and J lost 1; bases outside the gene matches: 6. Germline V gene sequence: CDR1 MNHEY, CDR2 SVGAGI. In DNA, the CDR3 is TGTGCCACCAGACTAGCGCTATCCTACGAGCAGTACTTC. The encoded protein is CATRLALSYEQYF.

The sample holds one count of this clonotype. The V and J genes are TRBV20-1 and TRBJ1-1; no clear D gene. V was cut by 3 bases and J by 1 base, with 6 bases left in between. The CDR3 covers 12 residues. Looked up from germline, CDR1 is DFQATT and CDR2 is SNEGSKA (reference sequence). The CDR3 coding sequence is TGCAGTGCTAGCCAGCCGAACACTGAAGCTTTCTTT. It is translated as CSASQPNTEAFF.

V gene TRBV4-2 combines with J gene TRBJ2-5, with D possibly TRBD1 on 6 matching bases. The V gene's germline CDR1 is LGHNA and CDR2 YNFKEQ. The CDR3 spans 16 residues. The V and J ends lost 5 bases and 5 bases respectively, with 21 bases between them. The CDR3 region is CASSSTSTGHRETQYF. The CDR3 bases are TGTGCCAGCAGCTCAACCTCGACAGGCCACAGGGAGACCCAGTACTTC.

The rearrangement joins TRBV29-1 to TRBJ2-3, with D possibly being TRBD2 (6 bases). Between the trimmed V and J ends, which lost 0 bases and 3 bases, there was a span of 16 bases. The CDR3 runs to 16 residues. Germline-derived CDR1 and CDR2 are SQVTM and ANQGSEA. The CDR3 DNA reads TGCAGCGTTGAAGATTGGGGAGGAGTGGCGACAGATACGCAGTATTTT. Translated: CSVEDWGGVATDTQYF.

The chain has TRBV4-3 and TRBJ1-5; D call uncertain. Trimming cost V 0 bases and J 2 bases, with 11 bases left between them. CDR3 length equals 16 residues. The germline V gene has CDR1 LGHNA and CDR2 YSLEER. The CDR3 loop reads CASSQDGLAGNQPQHF. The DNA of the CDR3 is TGCGCCAGCAGCCAAGATGGCCTAGCTGGCAATCAGCCCCAGCATTTT.

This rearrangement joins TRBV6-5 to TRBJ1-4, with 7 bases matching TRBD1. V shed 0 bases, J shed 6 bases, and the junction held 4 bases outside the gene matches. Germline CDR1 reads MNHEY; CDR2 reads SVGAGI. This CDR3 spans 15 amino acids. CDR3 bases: TGTGCCAGCAGTTACTCGGGACAGACATATGAAAAACTGTTTTTT. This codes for CASSYSGQTYEKLFF.

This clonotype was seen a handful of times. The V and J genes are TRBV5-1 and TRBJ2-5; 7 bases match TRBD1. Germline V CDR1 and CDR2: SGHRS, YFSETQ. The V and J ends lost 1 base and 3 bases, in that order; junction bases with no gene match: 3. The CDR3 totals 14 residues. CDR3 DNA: TGCGCCAGCAGCTTGAAAGGGGGCGAAGAGACCCAGTACTTC. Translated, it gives CASSLKGGEETQYF.

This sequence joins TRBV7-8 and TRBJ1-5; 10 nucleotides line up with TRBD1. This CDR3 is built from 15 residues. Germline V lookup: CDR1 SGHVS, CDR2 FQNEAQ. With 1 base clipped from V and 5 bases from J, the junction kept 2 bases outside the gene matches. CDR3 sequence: CASSLGQGADQPQHF. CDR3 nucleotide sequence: TGTGCCAGCAGCTTAGGACAGGGGGCGGATCAGCCCCAGCATTTT.

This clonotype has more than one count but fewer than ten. CDR3 protein: CASSSRGLAGSSYNEQFF. CDR3 coding DNA: TGTGCCAGCAGTTCGCGTGGACTAGCGGGGTCCTCCTACAATGAGCAGTTCTTC. The J gene is TRBJ2-1, the V gene TRBV12-3 or TRBV12-4, with TRBD2 identical over 12 bases. The CDR3 has 18 amino acids. The V gene end was trimmed by 4 bases and the J gene end by 0 bases; junction bases not matched to a gene: 7.

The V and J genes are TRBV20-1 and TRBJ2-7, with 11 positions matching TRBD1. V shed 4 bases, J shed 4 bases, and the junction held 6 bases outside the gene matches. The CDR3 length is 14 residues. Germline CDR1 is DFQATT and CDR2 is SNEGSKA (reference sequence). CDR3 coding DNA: TGCAGTGCTAAAACTCGGGACAGGGGGTACGAGCAGTACGTC. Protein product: CSAKTRDRGYEQYV.

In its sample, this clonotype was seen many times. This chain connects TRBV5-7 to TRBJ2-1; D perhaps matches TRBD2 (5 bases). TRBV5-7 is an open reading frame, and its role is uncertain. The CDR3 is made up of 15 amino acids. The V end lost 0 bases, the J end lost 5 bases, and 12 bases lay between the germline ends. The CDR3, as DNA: TGTGCCAGCAGCTTGGGGGCTAGCCGGGACAATGAGCAGTTCTTC. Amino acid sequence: CASSLGASRDNEQFF.

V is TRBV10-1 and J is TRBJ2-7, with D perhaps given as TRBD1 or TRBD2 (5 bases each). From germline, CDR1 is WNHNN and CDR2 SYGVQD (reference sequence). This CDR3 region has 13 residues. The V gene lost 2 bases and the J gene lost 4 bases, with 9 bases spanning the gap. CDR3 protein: CASSEPEGYEQYF. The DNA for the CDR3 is TGCGCCAGCAGTGAGCCCGAGGGGTACGAGCAGTACTTC.

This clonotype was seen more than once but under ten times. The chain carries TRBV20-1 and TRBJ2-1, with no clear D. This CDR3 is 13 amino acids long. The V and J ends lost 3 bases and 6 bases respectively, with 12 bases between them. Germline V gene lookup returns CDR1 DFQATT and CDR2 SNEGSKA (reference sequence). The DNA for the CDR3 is TGCAGTGCTAGGTCCCCCAATAGCAATGAGCAGTTCTTC. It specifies CSARSPNSNEQFF.